This T cell receptor beta chain was observed in a study of Graves' ophthalmopathy and Graves' hyperthyroidism. General study points: Blood was where most expanded thyroid clonotypes above 0.001 frequency also turned up.

Orbital computed tomography, together with clinical symptoms, serum thyroxine, TRAb and thyroid ultrasound, was used for diagnosis. The length of the CDR3 is 14 residues. Looked up from germline, CDR1 is SGHKS and CDR2 is YYEKEE (reference sequence). With V trimmed by 4 bases and J by 9 bases, 7 bases remained unmatched. Amplification targeted the TCR beta CDR3 regions, with RNA transcripts as the source material. Second-round multiplex PCR came after first-round RT-PCR with HTBI primers. TCRdb redid the calling of the multiplex PCR reads with MiXCR, one entry per CDR3 protein. Here the sample spans 45,000 to 60,000 distinct CDR3 sequences, approximately 52% being singletons. This clonotype was found many times. Its antigen is as yet unknown.

This chain connects TRBV5-5 to TRBJ1-6; 7 bases are a match to TRBD1. The sample taken for sequencing was peripheral blood. The clonotype comes from an adult woman with Graves' ophthalmopathy. CDR3 bases: TGTGCCAGCAGCAATGAGGGGGCAATTTCACCCCTCCACTTT. This sequence encodes CASSNEGAISPLHF.